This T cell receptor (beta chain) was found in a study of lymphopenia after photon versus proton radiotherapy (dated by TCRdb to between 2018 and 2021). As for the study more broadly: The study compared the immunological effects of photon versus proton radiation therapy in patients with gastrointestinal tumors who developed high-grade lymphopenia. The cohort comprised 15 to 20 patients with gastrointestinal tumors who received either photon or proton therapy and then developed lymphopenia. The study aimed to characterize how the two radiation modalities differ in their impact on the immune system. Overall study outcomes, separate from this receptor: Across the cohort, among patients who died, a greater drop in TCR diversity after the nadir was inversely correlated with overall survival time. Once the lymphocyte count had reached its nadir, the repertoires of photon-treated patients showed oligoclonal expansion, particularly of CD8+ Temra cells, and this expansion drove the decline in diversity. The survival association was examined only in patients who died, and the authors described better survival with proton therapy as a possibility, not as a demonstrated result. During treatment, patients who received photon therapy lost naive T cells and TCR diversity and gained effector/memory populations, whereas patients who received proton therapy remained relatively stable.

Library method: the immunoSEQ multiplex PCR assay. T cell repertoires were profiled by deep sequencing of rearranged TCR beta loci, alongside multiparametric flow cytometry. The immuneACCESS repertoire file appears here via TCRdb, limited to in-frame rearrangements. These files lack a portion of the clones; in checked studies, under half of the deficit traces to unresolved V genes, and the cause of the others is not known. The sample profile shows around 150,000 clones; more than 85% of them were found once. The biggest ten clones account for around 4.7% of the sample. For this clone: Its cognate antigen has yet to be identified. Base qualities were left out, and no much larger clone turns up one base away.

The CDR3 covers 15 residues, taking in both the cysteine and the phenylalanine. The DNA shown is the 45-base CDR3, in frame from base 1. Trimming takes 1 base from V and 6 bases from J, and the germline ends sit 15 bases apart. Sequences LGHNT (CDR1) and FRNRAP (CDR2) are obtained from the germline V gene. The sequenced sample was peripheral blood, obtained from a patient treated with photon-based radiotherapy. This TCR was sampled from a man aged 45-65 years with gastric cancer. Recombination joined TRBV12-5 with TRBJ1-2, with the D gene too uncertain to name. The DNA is TGTGCTAGTGGTTTGGGCTCCGCTCCCCAGGATGGCTACACCTTC. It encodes CASGLGSAPQDGYTF.